The sequence of this TCR beta chain was determined in a study of molecular identifiers for immune sequencing clone quantification. The germline V and J ends were trimmed by 4 bases and 0 bases, with 9 bases remaining between them. CDR1 LGHNA and CDR2 YSLEER come from the germline V gene. This CDR3 comprises 15 residues. This clonotype has at least ten counts. TCRdb independently ran MiXCR on the PCR reads; one entry per CDR3 protein. The sample lists about 320,000 distinct CDR3 sequences; roughly a fifth were seen once. The clonotype originates from a human donor in good health. Some libraries in this study had Jurkat cell RNA spiked in. The specimen was naive CD8+ T cells from blood, with Jurkat cell RNA spiked in. Subset noted: FACS-sorted CD8+CD4-CCR7+CD45RA+ naive T cells. V gene TRBV4-3 combines with J gene TRBJ1-4; D not certain. Here the CDR3 DNA reads TGCGCCAGCAGCCCAGAGGCACCAACTAATGAAAAACTGTTTTTT. Its protein product is CASSPEAPTNEKLFF.